The clone carrying this TCR beta chain was detected many times. This record comes from a study of Graves' ophthalmopathy and Graves' hyperthyroidism. This CDR3 has 14 residues. With 6 bases clipped from V and 5 bases from J, the junction kept 7 bases outside the gene matches. Amplified TCR beta CDR3 regions were obtained using RNA transcripts as template. The first-round RT-PCR employed HTBI primers together with the Qiagen OneStep RT-PCR kit. A multiplex PCR was then performed as the second round. A single record per CDR3 protein comes from TCRdb applying MiXCR to the multiplex PCR reads. Among a few hundred thousand distinct CDR3 sequences, 15% to 20% were seen once, and the ten largest hold 2% to 3%.

What was sequenced was peripheral blood. This receptor was taken from an adult woman with stable Graves' hyperthyroidism. The chain joins TRBV12-3 or TRBV12-4 to TRBJ2-1; TRBD2 matches 7 bases. The CDR3 here is CASSRTSTNNEQFF. In nucleotides, the CDR3 is TGTGCCAGCAGCCGGACTAGTACTAACAATGAGCAGTTCTTC.